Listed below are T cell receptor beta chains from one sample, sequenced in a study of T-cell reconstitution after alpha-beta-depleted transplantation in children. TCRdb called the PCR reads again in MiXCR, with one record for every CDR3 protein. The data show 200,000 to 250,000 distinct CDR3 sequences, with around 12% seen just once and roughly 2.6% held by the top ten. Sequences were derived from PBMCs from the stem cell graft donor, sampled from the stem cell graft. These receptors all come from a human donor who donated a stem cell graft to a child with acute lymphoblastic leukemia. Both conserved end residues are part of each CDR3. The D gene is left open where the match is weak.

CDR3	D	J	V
CSVAGQGANVLTF	TRBD1	TRBJ2-6	TRBV29-1
CSASSALTDTQYF	.	TRBJ2-3	TRBV20-1
CASSQEGDYGGTYNEQFF	TRBD2	TRBJ2-1	TRBV4-2
CAISESLTSGNNEQFF	TRBD2	TRBJ2-1	TRBV10-3
CASKDYMNTEAFF	.	TRBJ1-1	TRBV18
CSARDQASGSYEQYF	TRBD2	TRBJ2-7	TRBV20-1
CASSHDGSGGAPQHF	.	TRBJ1-5	TRBV9
CAISESAGTGEGYTF	.	TRBJ1-2	TRBV10-3
CASSLMRNTEAFF	.	TRBJ1-1	TRBV11-2
CASSYLDRGENEQFF	TRBD1	TRBJ2-1	TRBV5-1
CASSPTGTGFYEQYF	TRBD1	TRBJ2-7	TRBV12-3/TRBV12-4
CSARDRKSNQPQHF	TRBD1	TRBJ1-5	TRBV20-1
CASSQGHWMGYTEAFF	.	TRBJ1-1	TRBV14
CSARDRGWDGYTF	TRBD1	TRBJ1-2	TRBV20-1
CASSLGPGAVETQYF	.	TRBJ2-5	TRBV5-1
CSAALGPQHF	.	TRBJ1-5	TRBV20-1
CASSFRTGGAYRTYEQYF	TRBD1	TRBJ2-7	TRBV5-5
CSARGQAAEAFF	TRBD1	TRBJ1-1	TRBV20-1
CASSLVPGAGNTIYF	.	TRBJ1-3	TRBV5-1
CASSPGTSDTQYF	.	TRBJ2-3	TRBV7-9
CSVVLRVPGSYEQYF	.	TRBJ2-7	TRBV29-1
CSARPSGRNEQYF	TRBD2	TRBJ2-7	TRBV20-1
CASSQDSFRGAPGANVLTF	.	TRBJ2-6	TRBV4-1
CASSLESIASYEQYF	.	TRBJ2-7	TRBV5-1
CASSPRSDNEQFF	.	TRBJ2-1	TRBV18
CSVVKTRTDTQYF	.	TRBJ2-3	TRBV29-1
CASSPGQPRSNGYTF	.	TRBJ1-2	TRBV18
CASSTKGVQGALDEQYF	.	TRBJ2-7	TRBV21-1
CSAQTADTQYF	.	TRBJ2-3	TRBV20-1
CASSGLRASGGSDTQYF	TRBD2	TRBJ2-3	TRBV9
CSVEDREGRHIQYF	TRBD2	TRBJ2-4	TRBV29-1
CASTLLKEDPGNQPQHF	.	TRBJ1-5	TRBV28
CAWSDGRSREKLFF	.	TRBJ1-4	TRBV30
CSAQGNSPLHF	.	TRBJ1-6	TRBV20-1
CASSLGGVGDQPQHF	.	TRBJ1-5	TRBV7-9
CASSWGTSGRGAAGEQFF	TRBD2	TRBJ2-1	TRBV7-8
CSARDARRPLEAFF	.	TRBJ1-1	TRBV20-1
CSASALAGALRYSYNEQFF	TRBD2	TRBJ2-1	TRBV20-1
CASSRQGGQGSEQYF	.	TRBJ2-7	TRBV7-2
CASESSGGQYF	TRBD2	TRBJ2-7	TRBV7-9
CSAQPRTGLSGYTF	TRBD1	TRBJ1-2	TRBV20-1
CAISESGTGAYEQYF	TRBD1	TRBJ2-7	TRBV10-3
CSARDMRGAAYNEQFF	.	TRBJ2-1	TRBV20-1
CASSYTPSLSTYNEQFF	.	TRBJ2-1	TRBV6-2/TRBV6-3
CASTTGSGNQPQHF	.	TRBJ1-5	TRBV19
CASSPLQDTEAFF	.	TRBJ1-1	TRBV18
CASSTLQGDDADTQYF	.	TRBJ2-3	TRBV19
CASSPELGKPQHF	.	TRBJ1-5	TRBV18
CAWSSVGYEQYF	.	TRBJ2-7	TRBV30